The T cell receptor (beta chain) described here comes from a study of shared clonotypes between healthy human individuals. J was trimmed by 11 bases and V by 4 bases; bases with no gene match: 13. Germline V gene sequence: CDR1 MNHNS, CDR2 SASEGT. The CDR3 contains 15 residues. In the case of this clone: The antigen remains unidentified.

Deep-level settings were used for running the assay. Some clones are missing from TCRdb's copy, which holds only in-frame ones; the method was immunoSEQ multiplex PCR. Counted here are about 690,000 clones, 90% occurring once; the ten biggest clones make up approximately 35%. Study conclusions and caveats: A small donor pool kept down the genetic and exposure-history diversity that was represented. Depth was large, yet rarefaction showed that sorted-subset sequencing was incomplete. Lower generation probabilities were found for non-shared clonotypes than for those shared by all four donors.

The origin of this receptor is a man younger than 35 in good health. Some clones in this sample may be carry-over from other donors' samples. This sequence joins TRBV6-1 and TRBJ2-5; 10 nucleotides align to TRBD2. Sequenced material: memory CD8+ T cells from PBMCs. Subset specified: CD45RO+ cells pooled with CCR7-negative TemRA cells. CDR3: CASSAEAGGPGEQYF. The CDR3 region has the DNA TGTGCCAGCAGTGCCGAAGCGGGAGGGCCAGGGGAGCAGTACTTC.